These 4 T cell receptor beta chains were all obtained from the same sample, sequenced in a study of blood T cell repertoires in COVID-19. The protocol was immunoSEQ multiplex PCR, while the TCRdb copy is restricted to in-frame clones and leaves out a portion. The table has some 37,000 clones, 90% seen once. The sequenced material came from peripheral blood. The source is a human donor in a cohort sampled during active COVID-19.

V gene TRBV6-5 combines with J gene TRBJ2-1; 11 nucleotides line up with TRBD2. The CDR3 runs to 15 residues. V lost 0 bases and J lost 7; bases outside the gene matches: 2. Germline V CDR1 and CDR2: MNHEY, SVGAGI. This chain's CDR3 is CASSYSTSGKNEQFF. As DNA, the CDR3 is TGTGCCAGCAGTTACTCGACTAGCGGGAAGAATGAGCAGTTCTTC.

In DNA form, the CDR3 reads TGTGCCACCAGTGATGCCGGGTGGTTAGGGACAGGCCTCGGGGCCCAGTACTTC. Protein sequence: CATSDAGWLGTGLGAQYF. The chain is built from TRBV24-1 and TRBJ2-5, with 8 bases aligning to TRBD1. The CDR3 covers 18 residues. Looked up from germline, CDR1 is KGHDR and CDR2 is SFDVKD. V lost 3 bases, J lost 9 bases, and 20 bases stayed unmatched.

The rearrangement links TRBV19 to TRBJ2-5; 10 bases align to TRBD2. The CDR3 runs to 16 residues. Trimming removed 6 bases from V and 5 bases from J; junction bases left unmatched: 12. From germline, CDR1 is LNHDA and CDR2 SQIVND (reference sequence). This chain's CDR3 is CASRGRGASGSETQYF. The CDR3, as DNA: TGTGCCAGTAGGGGCAGGGGGGCTAGCGGGAGTGAGACCCAGTACTTC.

The chain joins TRBV7-6 to TRBJ2-3, with a possible D match to TRBD1 (5 bases). In germline, CDR1 is SGHVS, CDR2 FNYEAQ. This CDR3 is built from 13 residues. V was shortened by 5 bases and J by 8 bases, with 14 bases between the two germline ends. CDR3 region: CASSPPTVGTQYF. CDR3 bases: TGTGCCAGCAGCCCCCCGACAGTTGGTACGCAGTATTTT.